This TCR beta chain was captured in a study of blood T cell repertoires in COVID-19. Study as a whole: Italy, Spain and the United States were the sources of the convalescent and acute COVID-19 samples.

Assay: immunoSEQ multiplex PCR; the TCRdb copy retains only in-frame clones and omits some. This sample has 200,000 to 300,000 clones, with 88% found just once. The CDR3 covers 17 residues. J was trimmed by 2 bases and V by 1 base; bases with no gene match: 8. Germline CDR1 LNHNV, CDR2 YYDKDF (reference sequence). J is TRBJ2-4 and V is TRBV15, with TRBD2 identical over 7 bases. The receptor comes from a woman between 35 and 50 years old who had recovered from COVID-19. The sample was peripheral blood. The CDR3 is CATSRVGGGTPKNIQYF. CDR3 in DNA: TGTGCCACCAGCAGAGTTGGGGGGGGGACGCCCAAAAACATTCAGTACTTC.